The present T cell receptor (beta chain) was sequenced within a study of cytomegalovirus exposure and HLA in healthy donors. From germline, CDR1 is LNHDA and CDR2 SQIVND (reference sequence). With 2 bases removed from V and 2 bases from J, the gap between germline ends came to 8 bases. This CDR3 has 14 residues. The PCR ran on 60 Vbeta and 13 Jbeta primers. The table came from immunoSEQ multiplex PCR; TCRdb's copy has only in-frame clones and leaves some out. The sample yields more than 100,000 clones, roughly four fifths seen once. Sequencing was carried out using PBMCs. This chain links TRBV19 with TRBJ2-3; unclear D gene. The origin of this receptor is a woman aged 45-65 years in good health and CMV-seropositive. The CDR3 spells CASSISRFTDTQYF. The CDR3 DNA follows: TGTGCCAGTAGTATAAGTAGATTCACAGATACGCAGTATTTT.